Below are 25 T cell receptor beta chains sequenced from a single sample in a study of Graves' ophthalmopathy and Graves' hyperthyroidism. TCR beta CDR3 regions were amplified from RNA transcripts. RT-PCR in the first round used HTBI primers; a second-round multiplex PCR followed. Using its own MiXCR run on the multiplex PCR reads, TCRdb lists one record per CDR3 protein. The sample contains roughly 610,000 distinct CDR3 sequences, roughly 20% of which appear only once. The specimen sequenced was peripheral blood. The receptors originated from a woman in her late teens or twenties with stable Graves' hyperthyroidism. Some clones in this sample may be carry-over from other donors' samples.

This clonotype was seen ten or more times. The V and J genes are TRBV5-1 and TRBJ1-1, with 8 nucleotides matching TRBD1. J was trimmed by 4 bases and V by 0 bases; bases with no gene match: 2. This CDR3 comprises 14 residues. From germline, CDR1 is SGHRS and CDR2 YFSETQ. In DNA, the CDR3 is TGCGCCAGCAGCTTGGCTGGGACAGGCACTGAAGCTTTCTTT. Amino acids: CASSLAGTGTEAFF.

This clonotype has just a few counts. The V gene is TRBV11-2, the J gene TRBJ2-5, with D possibly matching TRBD2 (6 bases). The CDR3 is 15 amino acids. CDR1 is SGHAT and CDR2 is FQNNGV in the germline V gene. Between the trimmed V and J ends, which lost 3 bases and 4 bases, there was a span of 15 bases. Written as DNA, the CDR3 is TGTGCCAGCAGCTTCTGGGACTCCATGGGAGAGACCCAGTACTTC. This encodes CASSFWDSMGETQYF.

This clonotype was counted many times. J is TRBJ2-7 and V is TRBV20-1, with 11 nucleotides matching TRBD2. The CDR3 spans 14 residues. The J segment lost 6 bases and the V segment lost 1 base, leaving 5 bases of the junction unmatched. Germline assignment: CDR1 DFQATT and CDR2 SNEGSKA (reference sequence). The CDR3 nucleotides are TGCAGTGCTAGAGCTAGCGGGGGGCCGCGCGAGCAGTACTTC. Translation gives CSARASGGPREQYF.

This clonotype was counted ten times or more. The rearrangement joins TRBV20-1 to TRBJ2-7, with TRBD2 identical over 11 bases. This CDR3 has 15 residues. V dropped 0 bases and J dropped 4; count of bases not matched to a gene: 5. In germline, CDR1 is DFQATT, CDR2 SNEGSKA (reference sequence). The CDR3 DNA reads TGCAGTGCTAGAGATCGTGGGACTAGCGGTTACGAGCAGTACTTC. This codes for CSARDRGTSGYEQYF.

This clonotype has a count of ten or more. This chain's CDR3 is CAISERGHSYEQYF. The CDR3 bases are TGTGCCATCAGTGAGCGGGGGCACTCCTACGAGCAGTACTTC. The genes are TRBV10-3 and TRBJ2-7; D possibly uses TRBD1 or TRBD2 (6 bases each). The CDR3 runs to 14 residues. CDR1 and CDR2 (germline): ENHRY, SYGVKD. Trimming left V 2 bases short and J 0 bases short, with 8 bases between.

This clonotype was observed a few times. The chain is built from TRBV28 and TRBJ2-7; D is perhaps TRBD1 (6 bases). CDR1 is MDHEN and CDR2 is SYDVKM in the germline V gene. V lost 3 bases and J 0 bases, leaving 15 bases between the germline ends. CDR3 size: 16 residues. This chain's CDR3 is CASSFGLGGPSYEQYF. In nucleotides, the CDR3 is TGTGCCAGCAGTTTCGGCTTAGGGGGACCCTCCTACGAGCAGTACTTC. Based on the CDR3 plus reference TRBV28 and TRBJ2-7, the full variable domain is DVKVTQSSRYLVKRTGEKVFLECVQDMDHENMFWYRQDPGLGLRLIYFSYDVKMKEKGDIPEGYSVSREKKERFSLILESASTNQTSMYLCASSFGLGGPSYEQYFGPGTRLTVT.

This clonotype was recorded many times. The J gene is TRBJ1-2, the V gene TRBV19, with D unclear. The V gene lost 5 bases and the J gene lost 5 bases, with 15 bases spanning the gap. Germline CDR1 LNHDA, CDR2 SQIVND (reference sequence). This CDR3 region has 14 residues. CDR3 DNA sequence: TGTGCCAGTAGTGCCGGAGGTTTAACTTATGGCTACACCTTC. Residues: CASSAGGLTYGYTF.

This clonotype was seen at least ten times. The V gene is TRBV6-4, the J gene TRBJ1-1; 7 bases map to TRBD1. The trim removed 6 bases at V and 2 bases at J, leaving 6 bases unmatched. The CDR3 has 14 amino acids. From germline, CDR1 is MRHNA and CDR2 SNTAGT. CDR3: CASRGDSINTEAFF. The CDR3 bases are TGTGCCAGCAGGGGGGACAGTATTAACACTGAAGCTTTCTTT.

This clonotype was picked up a small number of times. The chain has TRBV24-1 and TRBJ1-6; D may be TRBD1 (6 bases). There are 18 residues in the CDR3. V was trimmed by 1 base and J by 0 bases, leaving 12 bases between them. The germline gives CDR1 KGHDR, CDR2 SFDVKD. In DNA, the CDR3 is TGTGCCACCAGTGATTTTGACAGGCCGAGCTCCTATAATTCACCCCTCCACTTT. This encodes CATSDFDRPSSYNSPLHF.

Many counts were recorded for this clonotype. The rearrangement uses TRBV3-1 and TRBJ1-1; D perhaps matches TRBD1 (6 bases). CDR1 and CDR2 from the germline V gene are LGHDT and YNNKEL (reference sequence). This CDR3 is built from 15 residues. Between the trimmed V and J ends, which lost 4 bases and 0 bases, there was a span of 12 bases. The CDR3 spells CASSRTVSLNTEAFF. For the CDR3, the DNA is TGTGCCAGCAGCCGGACAGTTAGTTTGAACACTGAAGCTTTCTTT.

In this sample, this clonotype turned up many times. The chain links TRBV20-1 to TRBJ2-2; maybe TRBD2 (6 bases). CDR3 length equals 13 residues. Germline lookup yields CDR1 DFQATT and CDR2 SNEGSKA (reference sequence). V shed 4 bases and J shed 5 bases, with 11 bases lying between them. The CDR3 DNA sequence: TGCAGTGCTACCCGCCGGGGGACCGGGGAGCTGTTTTTT. Its translation: CSATRRGTGELFF.

This clonotype has ten or more counts. The chain recombines TRBV12-3 or TRBV12-4 with TRBJ1-2; tentatively, D is TRBD1 (5 bases). Trimming shortened V by 8 bases and J by 6 bases, and 19 bases separated the two germline ends. This CDR3 has 14 residues. CDR3 in amino acids: CASGDSTGMDGYTF. The CDR3 DNA reads TGTGCCAGCGGTGACAGTACGGGGATGGATGGCTACACCTTC.

This clonotype came up many times. This chain joins TRBV5-1 and TRBJ2-4; the match to TRBD1 covers 10 bases. The V and J ends lost 4 bases and 5 bases, in that order; junction bases with no gene match: 6. The germline CDR1 and CDR2 sequences are SGHRS and YFSETQ. This CDR3 comprises 15 residues. In DNA, the CDR3 is TGCGCCAGCAGCGAGGGACAGGGGTTGGAAAACATTCAGTACTTC. Translated, it gives CASSEGQGLENIQYF.

This clonotype has at least ten counts. The chain uses TRBV2 and TRBJ2-7, with D possibly being TRBD1 or TRBD2 (6 bases each). Germline CDR1 reads SNHLY; CDR2 reads FYNNEI. Deletions cut 2 bases from V and 5 bases from J, with 13 bases between. The CDR3 is 14 amino acids. CDR3 nucleotide sequence: TGTGCCAGCAGTGAAAGGGGGGACCGCGACGAGCAGTACTTC. Translated: CASSERGDRDEQYF.

This clonotype was recorded at least ten times. The chain carries TRBV2 and TRBJ2-7; 9 positions agree with TRBD1. Trimming removed 9 bases from V and 3 bases from J; junction bases left unmatched: 3. The CDR3 is 12 amino acids. The V gene's germline CDR1 is SNHLY and CDR2 FYNNEI. The CDR3 protein is CARGGQGYEQYF. The CDR3 DNA reads TGTGCCAGAGGGGGACAGGGCTACGAGCAGTACTTC.

The chain employs TRBV7-2 and TRBJ1-1, with a possible D match to TRBD1 (5 bases). Germline CDR1 and CDR2: SGHTA and FQGNSA. This CDR3 has 14 residues. V shed 2 bases and J shed 2 bases, with 9 bases lying between them. The DNA for the CDR3 is TGTGCCAGCAGCTTACAGGGAATCAACACTGAAGCTTTCTTT. This translates into CASSLQGINTEAFF. The whole variable domain, remainder taken from reference TRBV7-2 and TRBJ1-1, is GAGVSQSPSNKVTEKGKDVELRCDPISGHTALYWYRQSLGQGLEFLIYFQGNSAPDKSGLPSDRFSAERTGGSVSTLTIQRTQQEDSAVYLCASSLQGINTEAFFGQGTRLTVV.

The table lists this clonotype with many counts. The rearrangement links TRBV11-2 to TRBJ2-5, with D perhaps matching TRBD1 (6 bases). Trimming shortened V by 3 bases and J by 1 base, and 12 bases separated the two germline ends. Germline V gene lookup returns CDR1 SGHAT and CDR2 FQNNGV. This CDR3 comprises 15 residues. The CDR3 sequence: CASSFMGAGQETQYF. As DNA, the CDR3 is TGTGCCAGCAGCTTTATGGGGGCAGGCCAAGAGACCCAGTACTTC.

V and J are TRBV10-3 and TRBJ1-2; D not certain. The CDR3 is made up of 15 amino acids. Germline V gene data show CDR1 as ENHRY and CDR2 as SYGVKD. V lost 3 bases and J lost 7, with 18 bases in between. CDR3 protein: CAISETPAPGRGYTF. CDR3 DNA: TGTGCCATCAGTGAAACCCCGGCCCCAGGACGTGGCTACACCTTC.

This clonotype showed up just once. The V and J genes are TRBV5-1 and TRBJ2-7, with D possibly matching TRBD1 (5 bases). The germline V gene encodes CDR1 SGHRS and CDR2 YFSETQ. The CDR3 runs to 14 residues. The V end was cut by 4 bases, the J end by 7 bases, with 18 bases between. The CDR3 loop is CASSGGAGLREQYF. The CDR3 DNA follows: TGCGCCAGCAGCGGTGGTGCAGGGCTCAGGGAGCAGTACTTC. Together with reference TRBV5-1 and TRBJ2-7, the CDR3 gives the full variable domain: KAGVTQTPRYLIKTRGQQVTLSCSPISGHRSVSWYQQTPGQGLQFLFEYFSETQRNKGNFPGRFSGRQFSNSRSEMNVSTLELGDSALYLCASSGGAGLREQYFGPGTRLTVT.

This clonotype was picked up a small number of times. V usage is TRBV3-1 and J usage is TRBJ2-4; possible D gene TRBD1, 6 bases. This CDR3 spans 14 amino acids. The ends were cut back, 4 bases at V and 6 bases at J, with 13 bases in the middle. Germline CDR1 reads LGHDT; CDR2 reads YNNKEL (reference sequence). CDR3 protein: CASSLWGPGNIQYF. The CDR3 DNA reads as TGTGCCAGCAGCCTCTGGGGGCCTGGAAACATTCAGTACTTC.

At least ten counts were recorded for this clonotype. The gene calls are TRBV12-3 or TRBV12-4 and TRBJ1-5; TRBD1 agrees at 9 bases. This CDR3 spans 13 amino acids. V gave up 8 bases and J gave up 9 bases; unmatched junction bases: 8. Here the CDR3 DNA reads TGTGCCAGCGTTTCGGGACAGGGAGGGCCCCAGCATTTT. Its protein product is CASVSGQGGPQHF.

This clonotype was detected a few times. The J gene is TRBJ2-5, the V gene TRBV28, with D tentatively TRBD1 (5 bases). V lost 1 base, J lost 5 bases, and 11 bases lay in between. Looked up from germline, CDR1 is MDHEN and CDR2 is SYDVKM. This CDR3 has 14 amino acids. The CDR3 DNA reads TGTGCCAGCAGTTTATCAGGGTTTGAGGAGACCCAGTACTTC. It translates to CASSLSGFEETQYF.

This clonotype was observed at least ten times. This rearrangement joins TRBV19 to TRBJ1-6, with a weak D call TRBD1 (5 bases). Trimming removed 7 bases at V and 0 bases at J, with 19 bases between. Germline V lookup: CDR1 LNHDA, CDR2 SQIVND (reference sequence). The CDR3 contains 18 residues. The CDR3 loop reads CASTATRDDSSYNSPLHF. The CDR3 nucleotides read TGTGCCAGTACCGCAACCCGGGACGACAGCTCCTATAATTCACCCCTCCACTTT.

This sequence joins TRBV6-5 and TRBJ2-7; possibly TRBD2 for D (6 bases). The V end was cut by 0 bases, the J end by 6 bases, with 9 bases between. Per the germline V gene, CDR1 is MNHEY and CDR2 is SVGAGI. The CDR3 is made up of 13 amino acids. Here the CDR3 DNA reads TGTGCCAGCAGTTACTCGGGGGGAGGCGAGCAGTACTTC. It codes for CASSYSGGGEQYF.

This clonotype was counted ten times or more. The chain has TRBV12-3 or TRBV12-4 and TRBJ2-7; possibly TRBD2 for D (6 bases). V lost 7 bases to trimming and J lost 4 bases, with 8 bases between them. CDR3 length equals 11 residues. CDR3 amino acids: CASKRAYEQYF. DNA for the CDR3: TGTGCCAGCAAGCGGGCGTACGAGCAGTACTTC.